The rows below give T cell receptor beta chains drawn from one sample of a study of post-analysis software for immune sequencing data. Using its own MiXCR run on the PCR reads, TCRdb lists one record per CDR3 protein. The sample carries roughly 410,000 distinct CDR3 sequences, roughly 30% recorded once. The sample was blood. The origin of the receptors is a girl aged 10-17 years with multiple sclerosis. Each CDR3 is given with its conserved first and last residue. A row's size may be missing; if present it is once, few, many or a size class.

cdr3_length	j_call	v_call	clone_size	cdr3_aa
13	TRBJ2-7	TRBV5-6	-	CARSLDRTYEQYF
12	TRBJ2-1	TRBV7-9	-	CASTSLGSKQFF
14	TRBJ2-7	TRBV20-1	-	CSAHGLAEVYEQYF
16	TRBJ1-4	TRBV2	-	CASKYIGGTVNEKLFF
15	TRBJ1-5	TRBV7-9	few	CASSFSSYSNQPQHF
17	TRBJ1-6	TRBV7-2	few	CASSSLPGGTYNSPLHF
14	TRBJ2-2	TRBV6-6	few	CASSPPGTTGELFF
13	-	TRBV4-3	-	CASSQRTGREQYF
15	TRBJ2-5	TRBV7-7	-	CASSQGQGLGETQYF
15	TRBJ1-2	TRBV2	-	CASRPLDTGAVGYTF
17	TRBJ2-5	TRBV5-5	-	CASSSGLAGRYQETQYF
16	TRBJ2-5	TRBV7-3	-	CASSSLDRRERETQYF
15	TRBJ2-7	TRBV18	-	CASSHSSTGSGEQYF
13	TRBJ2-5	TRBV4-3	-	CASSPGPPETQYF
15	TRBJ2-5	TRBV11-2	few	CASSSYRGSKETQYF
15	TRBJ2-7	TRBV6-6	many	CASSYLFTGFYEQYF
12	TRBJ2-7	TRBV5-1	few	CASSVREGEQYF
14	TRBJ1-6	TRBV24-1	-	CATLPGPRGSPLHF
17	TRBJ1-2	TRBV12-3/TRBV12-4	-	CASSPLSGQVGGYGYTF
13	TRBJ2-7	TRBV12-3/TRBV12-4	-	CASLHTDWDEQYF
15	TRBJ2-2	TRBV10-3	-	CAISRDGTSTGELFF
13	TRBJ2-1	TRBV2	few	CASKGQGGNEQFF
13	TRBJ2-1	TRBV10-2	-	CASSEQGGNEQFF
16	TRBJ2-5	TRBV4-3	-	CASSQDRTYSGETQYF
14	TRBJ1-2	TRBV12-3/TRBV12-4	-	CASSSGTTNYGYTF
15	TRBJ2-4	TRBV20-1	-	CSASPWGGGRNIQYF
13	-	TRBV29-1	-	CSVGVGPYNEQYF
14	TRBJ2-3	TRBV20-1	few	CSAFSSGGTLTQYF
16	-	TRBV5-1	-	CASSLRGTGVSYEQYF
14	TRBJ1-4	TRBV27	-	CASSLSLEAPELFF
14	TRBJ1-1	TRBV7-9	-	CASSLAQLNTEAFF
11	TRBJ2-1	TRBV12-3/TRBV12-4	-	CASSTVGEQFF
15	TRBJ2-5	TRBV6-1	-	CASSDFGLAGGTQYF
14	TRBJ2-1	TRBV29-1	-	CSVESGGNNNEQFF
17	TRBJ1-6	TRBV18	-	CASSPDRPSSYNSPLHF
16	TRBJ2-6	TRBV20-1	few	CSARDPGRSGANVLTF
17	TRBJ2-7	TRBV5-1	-	CASSSNLGGASSYEQYF
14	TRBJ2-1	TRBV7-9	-	CTSSRGGFYNEQFF
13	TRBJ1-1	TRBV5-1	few	CASSVGQGAEAFF
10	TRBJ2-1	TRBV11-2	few	CASSGGEQFF
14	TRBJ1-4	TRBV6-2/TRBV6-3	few	CASGQATHGEKLFF
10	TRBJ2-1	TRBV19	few	CASRGAEQFF
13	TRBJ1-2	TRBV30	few	CAWSRTDRYGYTF
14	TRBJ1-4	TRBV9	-	CASSRSGGAEKLFF
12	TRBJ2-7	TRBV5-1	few	CASRSGDGEQYF
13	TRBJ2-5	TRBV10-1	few	CASSEGTEETQYF
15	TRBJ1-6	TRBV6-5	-	CASKRDFGGGSPLHF
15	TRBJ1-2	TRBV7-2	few	CASSLAPRGNYGYTF
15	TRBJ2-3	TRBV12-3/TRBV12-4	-	CASTKRGGLIDTQYF
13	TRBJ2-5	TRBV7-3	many	CASSLGLGETQYF